These 4 T cell receptor beta chains came from one sample sequenced in a study of T cell repertoires in cytomegalovirus infection. TCRdb used MiXCR to reprocess the reads, holding one entry per CDR3 protein. The sample lists approximately 750,000 distinct CDR3 sequences; 35% to 45% were seen once. Sequencing used PBMCs. All receptors derive from a human donor in good health (CMV status not recorded). Some clones in this sample may be carry-over from other donors' samples.

V is TRBV2 and J is TRBJ2-7, with D tentatively TRBD2 (6 bases). Germline CDR1 reads SNHLY; CDR2 reads FYNNEI. Trimming pared 3 bases from V and 5 bases from J, leaving 14 bases between. CDR3 length equals 14 residues. Here the CDR3 DNA reads TGTGCCAGCAGTGAGGGGGGTTTAGAAGACGAGCAGTACTTC. It codes for CASSEGGLEDEQYF. Using reference TRBV2 and TRBJ2-7 for the parts outside the CDR3, the full variable domain is EPEVTQTPSHQVTQMGQEVILRCVPISNHLYFYWYRQILGQKVEFLVSFYNNEISEKSEIFDDQFSVERPDGSNFTLKIRSTKLEDSAMYFCASSEGGLEDEQYFGPGTRLTVT.

Turning to this clonotype: At one of its ends the junction is not consistent with the germline gene, which may arise from a read error. The CDR3 sequence: CASSLKRGDYNQQFF. The CDR3 region has the DNA TGTGCCAGCAGTTTAAAGCGGGGGGATTACAATCAGCAGTTCTTC. This sequence joins TRBV12-3 or TRBV12-4 and TRBJ2-1, with TRBD2 identical over 9 bases. The CDR3 length is 15 residues.

This clonotype was counted at least ten times. This chain links TRBV19 with TRBJ2-1; D possibly corresponds to TRBD2 (7 bases). The CDR3 is made up of 15 amino acids. Trimming took off 7 bases at V and 0 bases at J, with 13 bases between the two ends. Germline-derived CDR1 and CDR2 are LNHDA and SQIVND (reference sequence). The CDR3 bases are TGTGCCAGTACCCTAGGGGGGGGCTCCTACAATGAGCAGTTCTTC. Its protein product is CASTLGGGSYNEQFF. The whole variable domain, filled in from reference TRBV19 and TRBJ2-1, reads DGGITQSPKYLFRKEGQNVTLSCEQNLNHDAMYWYRQDPGQGLRLIYYSQIVNDFQKGDIAEGYSVSREKKESFPLTVTSAQKNPTAFYLCASTLGGGSYNEQFFGPGTRLTVL.

The V call is TRBV28, the J call TRBJ2-7, with D possibly being TRBD2 (6 bases). V shed 3 bases and J shed 13 bases, with 19 bases lying between them. Germline CDR1 and CDR2: MDHEN and SYDVKM. CDR3 length equals 13 residues. CDR3 sequence: CASSFGGGDDFYF. As DNA, the CDR3 is TGTGCCAGCAGTTTTGGCGGCGGGGACGACTTCTACTTC.